This T cell receptor (beta chain) was sequenced during a study of blood T cell repertoires in COVID-19. With 9 bases clipped from V and 3 bases from J, the junction kept 8 bases outside the gene matches. The CDR3 extends over 15 amino acids. Germline V gives CDR1 MDHEN, CDR2 SYDVKM. Within 2 weeks before study entry, exposed participants met a COVID-19 case. TCRdb keeps only in-frame clones here, not all; method: immunoSEQ multiplex PCR. The table includes 200,000 to 250,000 clones, around nine tenths detected once. This TCR was recovered from a woman younger than 45 who had been exposed to COVID-19. Input material: PBMCs or T cells enriched from blood (not recorded which). The V gene is TRBV28, the J gene TRBJ1-3, with 10 nucleotides matching TRBD1. CDR3 in DNA: TGTGCCAGTAAAACCAGGACAGGGGGTGGAAACACCATATATTTT. Amino acid sequence: CASKTRTGGGNTIYF.